The present T cell receptor beta chain was sequenced within a study of T cell repertoires in cytomegalovirus infection. General study results and limits: HLA-C-restricted CMV clonotypes gave the most frequent clonotype in two of eight donors.

This clonotype was found many times. The antigen is unknown. With V trimmed by 5 bases and J by 1 base, 10 bases remained unmatched. The CDR3 spans 17 residues. The germline V gene has CDR1 SGHVS and CDR2 FQNEAQ. TCRdb recomputed calls from the reads with MiXCR, one row per CDR3 protein. The table includes roughly 230,000 distinct CDR3 sequences, approximately 17% detected once. The sample taken for sequencing was CD8+ T cells from PBMCs. The gene calls are TRBV7-8 and TRBJ2-1, with TRBD2 matching over 8 bases. The receptor was derived from a human donor in good health (CMV status not recorded). Some clones in this sample may be carry-over from other donors' samples. The CDR3 DNA is TGTGCCAGCAGCCCACCACTAGCGGCGTATTCCTACAATGAGCAGTTCTTC. Its protein is CASSPPLAAYSYNEQFF.